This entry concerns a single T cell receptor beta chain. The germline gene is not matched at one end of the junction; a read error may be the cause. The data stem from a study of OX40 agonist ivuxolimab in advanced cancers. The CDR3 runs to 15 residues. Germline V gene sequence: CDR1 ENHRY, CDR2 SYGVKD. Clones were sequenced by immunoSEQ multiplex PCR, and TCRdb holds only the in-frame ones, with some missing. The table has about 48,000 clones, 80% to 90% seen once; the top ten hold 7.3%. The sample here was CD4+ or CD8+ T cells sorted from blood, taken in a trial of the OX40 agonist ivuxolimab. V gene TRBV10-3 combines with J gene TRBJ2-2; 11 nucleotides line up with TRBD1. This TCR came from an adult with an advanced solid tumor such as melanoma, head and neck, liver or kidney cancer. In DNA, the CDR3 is TGTGCCATCAGTGAGGGGACAGGGGGGGCCGGAGAGCTGTTTTTT. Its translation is CAISEGTGGAGELFF.